This record concerns one TCR beta chain sequence. Its antigen is currently unknown. The data are from a study of metastatic and nonmetastatic thyroid tumors. Study background: Repertoire comparisons spanned blood and tumor or nodule tissue from malignant and benign thyroid patients. Study-wide results and caveats: As reported, TCR beta diversity in blood and tumor was significantly higher in malignant thyroid tumors than in benign nodules.

The CDR3 runs to 15 residues. V dropped 5 bases and J dropped 7; count of bases not matched to a gene: 12. Germline CDR1 is LNHDA and CDR2 is SQIVND (reference sequence). Original processing methods: Clinicopathological groups differed in CDR3, with these differences serving to build a distant-metastasis classifier for papillary thyroid cancer. MiXCR reprocessed the PCR reads for TCRdb. In this record, the V and J calls reflect TCRdb's handling and not the investigators' own analysis. The top ten clones hold about 3.3% of a sample with over 25,000 clones, about 15% of them seen once. Every patient underwent thyroid surgery untreated.

Sequencing was performed on blood. The chain uses TRBV19 and TRBJ2-3, with 7 bases identical to TRBD1. The sequence derives from a female donor with papillary thyroid cancer or a benign thyroid nodule (not recorded which). Some clones in this sample may be carry-over from other donors' samples. The CDR3 region has the DNA TGTGCCAGTAGTCCTACAGGGGTGGGGGCATATACGCAGTATTTT. Protein: CASSPTGVGAYTQYF.